This paragraph covers one T cell receptor beta chain sequence. Which antigen it targets is not known. Within one base of it there is no much larger clone, and no base qualities were kept. The cohort consisted of more than 650 healthy bone marrow donors. At the time of sampling, every cohort member was nominally healthy, though immune exposures that went unrecorded were likely present. Of the roughly 720 cohort members, approximately 280 had positive CMV serostatus and 352 had negative CMV serostatus, and CMV serostatus was not recorded for the donor. A peripheral blood sample was collected from each donor, and TCR beta sequencing was performed on peripheral blood mononuclear cells. The Qiagen DNeasy Blood Extraction Kit was used to extract genomic DNA from the blood cell samples. This entry belongs to a study of cytomegalovirus exposure and HLA in healthy donors (dated by TCRdb to the late 2010s). A note on the overall study: An earlier analysis of a few hundred of the donors reported 250 to 350 Gb of sequence data and 100 million to 120 million unique TCR beta sequences obtained from roughly 170 million T cells. The study aimed to test whether signatures of past pathogen exposure could be identified by cataloging public T cell receptors. On average, 235,054 unique TCR beta nucleotide sequences were sequenced per donor among a few hundred genotyped donors of the cohort, with around 19% of those sequences being non-productive. To study patterns of TCR occurrence, a later analysis re-analyzed previously published TCR beta repertoires from hundreds of donors and added high-resolution HLA genotyping. Donor age, sex, ethnicity and CMV serostatus were compiled together with the repertoire data. Typing coverage differed by locus: A, B, C, DRB1 and DQB1 were typed in roughly 620-630 donors, DQA1 in around 500, DPA1 in around 580, and DPB1 in just under 480. Both class I and class II loci were covered by HLA typing, at four-digit resolution. A separate validation cohort of roughly 110 different subjects was used in addition to the 666-subject first cohort. The genetic ancestry cluster associated with self-reported Caucasian donors included approximately 85% of the roughly 400 genotyped donors. A later genetic analysis took genome-wide SNP genotypes for about 65% of the roughly 670 donors and used that subset as a discovery cohort. An earlier analysis of approximately 640 of the donors applied high-throughput TCR beta sequencing to assess whether each TCR beta V gene segment acted as functional or pseudogenic. To predict cytomegalovirus infection status, the study combined high-throughput TCR immunosequencing, statistical association of individual TCRs with disease status, and machine learning. Roughly 300 gigabases of sequencing data and tens of millions of unique TCR sequences were included in an early release covering several hundred HLA-typed donors. Using immunosequencing, the study profiled T cell repertoires from approximately 700 subjects and related those repertoires to cytomegalovirus serostatus. All discovery cohort repertoires had been generated on a single sequencing platform. Rather than using new phenotypic data, the later analysis identified candidate immune exposures from TCR beta sequences and from how often those sequences occurred across donors. Four or five DR-DQ haplotypes were handled as single units for association and clustering because linkage in the cohort was strong. What the study reported, not specific to this receptor: HLA typing was unavailable for some donors at each locus, so association tests used only the typed subset. A later analysis associated about 17,000 TCR beta sequences with specific HLA alleles at a false discovery rate of 0.05. The earlier analysis of some 540 of the donors excluded about 16 rarely observed V segments, including chromosome 9 orphons, because counts were too low. V-gene and J-gene trimming of TCR beta chains was associated with a missense DCLRE1C variant in a later genetic analysis, and the association was replicated in an independent cohort. According to the authors, the approach could potentially be generalized to other disease states and immunological phenotypes. When HLA alleles, especially DR and DQ, strongly co-occurred, attributing TCR associations to individual alleles was difficult. According to a later analysis, TCR association rates differed among HLA loci, with DRB1 alleles showing the most associated TCRs and HLA-C alleles showing the fewest. Most TCR sequences were observed very rarely across donors, whereas some public TCRs were present in many individuals. A later analysis found that HLA-associated TCR beta chains were more clonally expanded and had lower generation probabilities than equally common non-associated chains. Several of the top co-occurrence clusters appeared to be linked to parvovirus B19, influenza, CMV and Epstein-Barr virus, according to a later analysis. Roughly uniform sequencing depth across donors was assumed in presence/absence analyses, although this assumption may not hold. A further reported finding was that TCR beta sequences accurately predicted the HLA-A and HLA-B alleles for most subjects in the first cohort. According to a later analysis, most CMV-associated TCR beta chains appeared to be HLA-restricted, and the HLA associations seemed to be driven largely by CMV exposure. A few of the identified cytomegalovirus-associated TCR beta chains were confirmed in vitro to be specific for cytomegalovirus antigens. In an earlier analysis of some 500 of the donors, most TCR beta V segments appeared in productive rearrangements about 87% or about 30% of the time, broadly matching IMGT annotations. This cohort had only TCR beta chains sequenced, and the lack of alpha or paired-chain data limited which features could be detected. Correlated functional status among segregating V segments might be attributable to linkage disequilibrium, but an unknown experimental factor could not be ruled out. The classifier was reported to diagnose cytomegalovirus status with high specificity and sensitivity in both the original and validation cohorts. Because the 87-base-pair reads could not distinguish some IMGT-functional V segments, including TRBV6-2 and TRBV6-3, those segments were excluded. A group of highly shared sequence variants was considered likely to be a technical artifact of the sequencing pipeline. CMV serostatus was the only immune exposure information available for the cohort. In a later genetic analysis, fewer N-insertions in productive TCRs were reported among donors in an Asian-associated ancestry cluster than the roughly 700-donor mean. In the study, around 160 TCR beta chains were listed as associated with cytomegalovirus.

Trimming leaves V shorter by 1 base and J shorter by 13 bases, with the junction holding 1 base beyond the gene matches. From the cysteine up to the phenylalanine, the CDR3 has a length of 13 residues. The CDR3 DNA has 39 bases and is translated from base 1. CDR1 and CDR2 (SGHVS, FQNEAQ) derive from the germline V gene. The library was obtained by the immunoSEQ multiplex PCR assay. For the multiplex PCR, a mixture combining 60 forward primers for TCR Vbeta segments and 13 reverse primers for TCR Jbeta segments was used. The CDR3 region of rearranged TCR beta genes was amplified from genomic DNA with a multiplex PCR assay. Amplified TCR beta libraries were sequenced as 87-base-pair reads on the Illumina HiSeq System. On the study's bioinformatics: Across the 700 or so repertoires, a later analysis counted tens of millions of unique TCR beta chains, roughly 11 million of which were shared by at least two donors. Raw reads were error-corrected and collapsed into unique sequences with a nearest-neighbor algorithm that merged closely related sequences to remove PCR and sequencing errors. To assign V, D and J gene segments, CDR3 sequences were aligned to IMGT reference sequences. Each retained sequence needed at least a six-nucleotide match to both a V gene segment and a J gene segment. A rearrangement was called productive if the CDR3 had no stop codons and remained in frame with V and J, and every other rearrangement was called non-productive. Following IMGT convention, CDR3 was defined as the stretch from the second conserved V-encoded cysteine up to the conserved J-encoded phenylalanine. In an earlier analysis of around 640 of the donors, sequences lacking an unambiguous match to a single V gene segment were excluded. An earlier analysis of fewer than 650 of the donors classified V segments as functional when productive rearrangements were above 56.7% and as segregating when the standard deviation between donors was above 5%. To diagnose cytomegalovirus status from the catalog of TCR beta chain sequences, a statistical classification framework was built. In a later analysis, V and J genes were assigned by comparing TCR nucleotide sequences against IMGT/GENE-DB human TR gene sequences. The TCRdist pipeline was used in a later analysis to assign CDR3 sequences and most-parsimonious VDJ recombination scenarios. In a later analysis, each TCR beta chain was defined by its CDR3 amino acid sequence together with its V-gene family, and reads without a unique V-gene family were excluded. As a way to deal with suspected cross-contamination and a sequencing artifact, a later analysis dropped approximately 570 nucleotide sequences that were highly shared and had low generation probability. In a later analysis, a clonal expansion index for each public chain was calculated from normalized within-repertoire ranks of inferred template counts. Generation probabilities in a later analysis came from a VDJ recombination model fitted to out-of-frame rearrangements, and those results were checked against IGoR. Hypergeometric tests were used in a later analysis to score TCR-TCR, TCR-HLA and TCR-CMV co-occurrence, with a repertoire-size bias correction applied to the TCR pairs. A later analysis estimated false discovery rates by permuting HLA or CMV assignments 20 times. In a later analysis, co-occurring TCRs were grouped using DBSCAN, and TCRdist sequence similarity was added for clustering within HLA-allele-positive subsets. For co-occurrence clustering, repertoires with fewer than 30,000 or more than 120,000 public chains were excluded, along with five or six repertoires with anomalous nucleotide sharing. The clones in this table, taken by TCRdb from immuneACCESS, are in-frame only. Not every clone is retained; where verified, under half of the shortfall comes from an unresolved V gene, and the cause of the rest is unknown. The DNA was the basis for D and trimming; V, J and clone size are from that table. This sample is represented by 200,000 to 250,000 clones; under 90% of them were singletons. In total, the top ten clones hold 1.3% of the sample.

This chain joins TRBV7-8 to TRBJ2-1; a stretch of 13 junction bases matches TRBD2. Source material: PBMCs. This TCR was recovered from a human donor in good health. DNA sequence: TGTGCCAGCAGCTTAGGGGGACTAGCGGGACAGTTCTTC. Its translation reads: CASSLGGLAGQFF.